Below, 24 T cell receptor beta chains from the same sample are listed, as sequenced in a study of blood T cell repertoires in COVID-19. Libraries were prepared by immunoSEQ multiplex PCR; TCRdb keeps only in-frame clonotypes and omits some of them. The sample gives about 25,000 clones, more than 75% of which show up once; approximately 8% is in the top ten. Sample: peripheral blood. Every receptor here comes from a man in his fifties with active COVID-19.

The chain uses TRBV5-1 and TRBJ2-4; D might be TRBD1 (6 bases). The V and J ends lost 3 bases and 9 bases respectively, with 10 bases between them. Germline V lookup: CDR1 SGHRS, CDR2 YFSETQ. The length of the CDR3 is 12 residues. The CDR3 reads CASSSTGRIQYF. CDR3 DNA: TGCGCCAGCAGCTCTACAGGGCGCATTCAGTACTTC.

The chain couples TRBV11-3 to TRBJ2-7; 8 bases agree with TRBD2. The CDR3 runs to 14 residues. V shed 6 bases and J 3 bases; nucleotides not matched to a gene: 7. Germline V gives CDR1 SGHNT, CDR2 YENEEA. The CDR3 reads CASSYTGTSYEQYF. The CDR3 DNA follows: TGTGCCAGCAGTTACACCGGGACTAGCTACGAGCAGTACTTC.

The V call is TRBV19, the J call TRBJ1-1; possibly TRBD1 for D (5 bases). The CDR3 runs to 14 residues. From germline, CDR1 is LNHDA and CDR2 SQIVND (reference sequence). V was shortened by 4 bases and J by 0 bases, with 9 bases between the two germline ends. The CDR3 DNA sequence: TGTGCCAGTAGTACAGGGTCCGTGAACACTGAAGCTTTCTTT. This gives the protein CASSTGSVNTEAFF. Full variable domain (rest looked up from reference TRBV19 and TRBJ1-1): DGGITQSPKYLFRKEGQNVTLSCEQNLNHDAMYWYRQDPGQGLRLIYYSQIVNDFQKGDIAEGYSVSREKKESFPLTVTSAQKNPTAFYLCASSTGSVNTEAFFGQGTRLTVV.

This clone turned up a few times. This sequence joins TRBV5-6 and TRBJ1-5; weak D call: TRBD1 (5 bases). Trimming took off 2 bases at V and 1 base at J, with 10 bases between the two ends. CDR3 size: 15 residues. Germline V gives CDR1 SGHDT, CDR2 YYEEEE. The DNA for the CDR3 is TGTGCCAGCAGCTTTCGGGGGGTAAGCAATCAGCCCCAGCATTTT. It specifies CASSFRGVSNQPQHF.

The J gene is TRBJ1-4, the V gene TRBV2; D is unresolved. Germline V gene data show CDR1 as SNHLY and CDR2 as FYNNEI. The V and J ends lost 4 bases and 10 bases respectively, with 10 bases between them. The CDR3 covers 12 residues. The CDR3, as DNA: TGTGCCAGCAGTGGGAAGGAGCGAAAACTGTTTTTT. This encodes CASSGKERKLFF.

The chain uses TRBV7-9 and TRBJ1-5; D is ambiguous. V was trimmed by 1 base and J by 6 bases, leaving 7 bases between them. Looked up from germline, CDR1 is SEHNR and CDR2 is FQNEAQ (reference sequence). The CDR3 is 13 residues long. As DNA, the CDR3 is TGTGCCAGCAGCTTAGTAGGGAGTCAGCCCCAGCATTTT. Amino acid sequence: CASSLVGSQPQHF.

V gene TRBV6-5 combines with J gene TRBJ1-2, with D maybe TRBD1 (6 bases). The V and J ends lost 2 bases and 4 bases respectively, with 14 bases between them. The CDR3 contains 15 residues. Germline V CDR1 and CDR2: MNHEY, SVGAGI. CDR3: CASSYEGGGSYGYTF. The DNA for the CDR3 is TGTGCCAGCAGTTACGAGGGAGGGGGATCCTATGGCTACACCTTC.

CDR3 sequence (DNA): TGTGCCAGCAGCATTGCTCAGGGCCGGGACACTGAAGCTTTCTTT. Translated, it gives CASSIAQGRDTEAFF. The gene calls are TRBV9 and TRBJ1-1; TRBD1 might be the D (5 bases). This CDR3 region has 15 residues. The germline gives CDR1 SGDLS, CDR2 YYNGEE. V lost 4 bases, J lost 3 bases, and 16 bases lay in between.

This chain connects TRBV4-1 to TRBJ2-2, with D possibly matching TRBD2 (5 bases). Between the trimmed V and J ends, which lost 0 bases and 4 bases, there was a span of 15 bases. The CDR3 is 17 residues long. From germline, CDR1 is MGHRA and CDR2 YSYEKL. CDR3: CASSQDWPVGGTGELFF. CDR3 nucleotides: TGCGCCAGCAGCCAAGATTGGCCAGTCGGAGGCACCGGGGAGCTGTTTTTT.

The V and J genes are TRBV7-2 and TRBJ2-5; D remains unclear. With 3 bases removed from V and 5 bases from J, the gap between germline ends came to 10 bases. The CDR3 totals 13 residues. Germline V gene lookup returns CDR1 SGHTA and CDR2 FQGNSA. CDR3 loop: CASSLTYGETQYF. Here the CDR3 DNA reads TGTGCCAGCAGCTTGACGTACGGGGAGACCCAGTACTTC. Using reference TRBV7-2 and TRBJ2-5 for the parts outside the CDR3, the full variable domain is GAGVSQSPSNKVTEKGKDVELRCDPISGHTALYWYRQSLGQGLEFLIYFQGNSAPDKSGLPSDRFSAERTGGSVSTLTIQRTQQEDSAVYLCASSLTYGETQYFGPGTRLLVL.

The chain links TRBV5-1 to TRBJ2-3, with D tentatively TRBD1 (6 bases). CDR1 and CDR2 from the germline V gene are SGHRS and YFSETQ. This CDR3 region has 15 residues. V was trimmed by 4 bases and J by 1 base, leaving 13 bases between them. CDR3 loop: CASSQQGLGTDTQYF. For the CDR3, the DNA is TGCGCCAGCAGCCAACAGGGTTTGGGCACAGATACGCAGTATTTT.

The V call is TRBV11-3, the J call TRBJ2-1; D possibly corresponds to TRBD1 (6 bases). The CDR3 has 14 amino acids. V lost 3 bases, J lost 5 bases, and 11 bases lay in between. The V gene's germline CDR1 is SGHNT and CDR2 YENEEA. The CDR3 region is CASSFGGANNEQFF. CDR3 nucleotides: TGTGCCAGCAGCTTTGGGGGCGCGAACAATGAGCAGTTCTTC.

In its sample, this clone was seen a few times. The chain uses TRBV5-1 and TRBJ2-2; possibly TRBD1 for D (5 bases). CDR1 is SGHRS, CDR2 YFSETQ, per germline. Trimming shortened V by 4 bases and J by 4 bases, and 11 bases separated the two germline ends. This CDR3 contains 14 residues. CDR3 sequence reads: CASSETDLTGELFF. The DNA for the CDR3 is TGCGCCAGCAGCGAGACAGACCTCACCGGGGAGCTGTTTTTT. The variable domain in full, with the rest retrieved from reference TRBV5-1 and TRBJ2-2, is KAGVTQTPRYLIKTRGQQVTLSCSPISGHRSVSWYQQTPGQGLQFLFEYFSETQRNKGNFPGRFSGRQFSNSRSEMNVSTLELGDSALYLCASSETDLTGELFFGEGSRLTVL.

The V gene is TRBV27, the J gene TRBJ1-1; D is uncertain. Germline CDR1 is MNHEY and CDR2 is SMNVEV (reference sequence). This CDR3 region has 14 residues. V lost 3 bases and J 0 bases, leaving 8 bases between the germline ends. The CDR3 protein is CASSFSGMNTEAFF. The CDR3 nucleotides are TGTGCCAGCAGTTTCTCAGGAATGAACACTGAAGCTTTCTTT.

The J gene is TRBJ2-7, the V gene TRBV2; TRBD1 might be the D (6 bases). This CDR3 has 14 amino acids. CDR1 and CDR2 (germline): SNHLY, FYNNEI. V was shortened by 6 bases and J by 6 bases, with 18 bases between the two germline ends. DNA for the CDR3: TGTGCCAGCAGCATAGAAAGACAGGTTACCGAGCAGTACGTC. Its translation: CASSIERQVTEQYV.

This chain uses TRBV28 with TRBJ2-3, with D maybe TRBD2 (6 bases). The CDR3 loop spans 14 amino acids. Per germline, CDR1 MDHEN and CDR2 SYDVKM. The germline V and J ends were trimmed by 6 bases and 1 base, with 11 bases remaining between them. The CDR3 nucleotides are TGTGCCAGCAGGAACACGGGGGGCACAGATACGCAGTATTTT. It yields the protein CASRNTGGTDTQYF.

The chain employs TRBV9 and TRBJ1-1, with 8 nucleotides matching TRBD1. The trim removed 3 bases at V and 6 bases at J, leaving 7 bases unmatched. This CDR3 spans 14 amino acids. Germline CDR1 is SGDLS and CDR2 is YYNGEE. The CDR3 here is CASSGQGYGAEAFF. The CDR3 DNA reads TGTGCCAGCAGCGGACAGGGGTATGGCGCTGAAGCTTTCTTT. Full variable domain (rest looked up from reference TRBV9 and TRBJ1-1): DSGVTQTPKHLITATGQRVTLRCSPRSGDLSVYWYQQSLDQGLQFLIQYYNGEERAKGNILERFSAQQFPDLHSELNLSSLELGDSALYFCASSGQGYGAEAFFGQGTRLTVV.

This clone occurred once. The CDR3 here is CASSPIGRGGQDTQYF. The DNA for the CDR3 is TGTGCCAGCAGTCCGATTGGGCGGGGGGGCCAAGATACGCAGTATTTT. The V call is TRBV27, the J call TRBJ2-3; TRBD2 aligns across 9 bases. The CDR3 runs to 16 residues. Germline values: CDR1 MNHEY, CDR2 SMNVEV (reference sequence). Germline trimming cut 5 bases from V and 5 bases from J; bases unmatched to any gene: 11.

CDR3: CSVETGDTYEQYF. The CDR3 DNA follows: TGCAGCGTGGAGACAGGGGATACCTACGAGCAGTACTTC. The rearrangement links TRBV29-1 to TRBJ2-7, with 8 bases aligning to TRBD1. V was clipped by 6 bases and J by 2 bases; unmatched bases: 6. CDR3 length: 13 amino acids. Germline CDR1 is SQVTM and CDR2 is ANQGSEA.

The chain carries TRBV7-3 and TRBJ1-2, with D perhaps matching TRBD1 (5 bases). The CDR3 extends over 15 amino acids. V was pared by 5 bases and J by 5 bases, with 18 bases between. In germline, CDR1 is SGHTA, CDR2 FQGTGA. Here the CDR3 DNA reads TGTGCCAGCAGCCCACAAACGGGACTTTCATATGGCTACACCTTC. Amino acids: CASSPQTGLSYGYTF.

This clone was recorded once. The V and J genes are TRBV3-1 (or the pseudogene TRBV3-2) and TRBJ1-1, with D unresolved. Trimming removed 4 bases from V and 6 bases from J, with 12 bases in between. The CDR3 has 13 amino acids. Looked up from germline, CDR1 is LGHDT and CDR2 is YNNKEL (reference sequence). The CDR3 reads CASSRKVTAEAFF. The CDR3, as DNA: TGTGCCAGCAGCCGTAAAGTAACTGCTGAAGCTTTCTTT.

The J gene is TRBJ2-1, the V gene TRBV5-1, with TRBD2 identical over 9 bases. There are 16 residues in the CDR3. Trimming took 1 base from V and 5 from J; bases not matched to a gene: 7. Germline CDR1 is SGHRS and CDR2 is YFSETQ. The CDR3 DNA follows: TGCGCCAGCAGCTTGATTCTAGCGGGGAGGAACAATGAGCAGTTCTTC. This encodes CASSLILAGRNNEQFF. Full variable domain (remainder filled in from reference TRBV5-1 and TRBJ2-1): KAGVTQTPRYLIKTRGQQVTLSCSPISGHRSVSWYQQTPGQGLQFLFEYFSETQRNKGNFPGRFSGRQFSNSRSEMNVSTLELGDSALYLCASSLILAGRNNEQFFGPGTRLTVL.

A few counts support this clone. The V call is TRBV10-1, the J call TRBJ2-2; possible D gene TRBD1, 6 bases. The CDR3 has 15 residues. Looked up from germline, CDR1 is WNHNN and CDR2 is SYGVQD (reference sequence). Deletions cut 6 bases from V and 2 bases from J, with 13 bases between. As DNA, the CDR3 is TGCGCCAGCAGCACCTACAGGGATAACACCGGGGAGCTGTTTTTT. Translating it yields CASSTYRDNTGELFF.

The genes are TRBV4-2 and TRBJ2-1, with 12 bases that match TRBD2. This CDR3 contains 19 residues. From germline, CDR1 is LGHNA and CDR2 YNFKEQ. V trimming: 3 bases; J trimming: 5 bases; junction bases outside the gene matches: 14. The CDR3: CASSQTPSSGGASNNEQFF. CDR3 sequence (DNA): TGTGCCAGCAGCCAGACGCCCTCTAGCGGGGGGGCCTCGAACAATGAGCAGTTCTTC.